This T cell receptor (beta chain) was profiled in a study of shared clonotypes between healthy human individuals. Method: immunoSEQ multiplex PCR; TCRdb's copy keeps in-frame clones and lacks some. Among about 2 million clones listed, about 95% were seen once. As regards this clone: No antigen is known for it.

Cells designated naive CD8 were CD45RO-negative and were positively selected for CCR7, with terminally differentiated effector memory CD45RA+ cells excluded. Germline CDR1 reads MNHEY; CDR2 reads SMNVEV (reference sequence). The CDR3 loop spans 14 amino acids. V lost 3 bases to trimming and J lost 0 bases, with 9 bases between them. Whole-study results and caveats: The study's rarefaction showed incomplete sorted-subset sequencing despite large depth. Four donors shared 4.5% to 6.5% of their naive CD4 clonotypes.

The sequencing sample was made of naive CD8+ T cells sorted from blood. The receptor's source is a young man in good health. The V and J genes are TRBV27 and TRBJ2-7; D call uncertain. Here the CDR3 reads CASSFGQSSYEQYF. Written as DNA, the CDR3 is TGTGCCAGCAGTTTTGGGCAGTCCTCCTACGAGCAGTACTTC.